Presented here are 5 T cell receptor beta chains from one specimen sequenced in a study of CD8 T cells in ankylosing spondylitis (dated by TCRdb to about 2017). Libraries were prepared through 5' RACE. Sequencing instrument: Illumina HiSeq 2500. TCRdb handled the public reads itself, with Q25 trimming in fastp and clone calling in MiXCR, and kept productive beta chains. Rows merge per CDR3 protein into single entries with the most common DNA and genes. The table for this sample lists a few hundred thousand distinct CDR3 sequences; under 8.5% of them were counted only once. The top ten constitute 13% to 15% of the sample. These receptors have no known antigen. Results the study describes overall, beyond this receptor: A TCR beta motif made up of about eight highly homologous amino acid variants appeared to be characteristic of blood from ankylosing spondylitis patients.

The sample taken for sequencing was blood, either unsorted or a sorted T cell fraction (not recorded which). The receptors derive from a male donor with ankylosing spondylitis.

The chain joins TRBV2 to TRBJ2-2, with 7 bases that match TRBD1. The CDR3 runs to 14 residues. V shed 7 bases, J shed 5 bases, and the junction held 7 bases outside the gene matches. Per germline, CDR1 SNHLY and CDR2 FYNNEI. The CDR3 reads CASMTGFETGELFF. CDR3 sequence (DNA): TGTGCCAGCATGACAGGGTTTGAGACCGGGGAGCTGTTTTTT. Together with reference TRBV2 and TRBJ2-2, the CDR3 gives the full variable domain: EPEVTQTPSHQVTQMGQEVILRCVPISNHLYFYWYRQILGQKVEFLVSFYNNEISEKSEIFDDQFSVERPDGSNFTLKIRSTKLEDSAMYFCASMTGFETGELFFGEGSRLTVL.

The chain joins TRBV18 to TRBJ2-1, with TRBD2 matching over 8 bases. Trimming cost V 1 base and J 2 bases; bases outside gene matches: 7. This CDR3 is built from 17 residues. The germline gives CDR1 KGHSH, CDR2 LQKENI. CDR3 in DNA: TGTGCCAGCTCACCACGGTCTAGCGGGTTACCCTACAATGAGCAGTTCTTC. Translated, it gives CASSPRSSGLPYNEQFF.

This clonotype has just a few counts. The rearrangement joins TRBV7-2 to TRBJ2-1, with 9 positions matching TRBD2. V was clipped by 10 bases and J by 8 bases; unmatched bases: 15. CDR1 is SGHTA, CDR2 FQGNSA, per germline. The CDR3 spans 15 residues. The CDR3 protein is CATLPGVAGADEQFF. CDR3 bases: TGTGCCACCCTCCCGGGGGTAGCGGGGGCGGATGAGCAGTTCTTC.

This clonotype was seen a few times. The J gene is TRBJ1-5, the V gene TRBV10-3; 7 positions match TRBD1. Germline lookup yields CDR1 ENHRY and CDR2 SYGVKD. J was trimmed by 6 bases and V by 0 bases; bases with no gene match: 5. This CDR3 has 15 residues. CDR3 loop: CAISESRQGSQPQHF. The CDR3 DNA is TGTGCCATCAGTGAGTCGAGACAGGGTAGTCAGCCCCAGCATTTT.

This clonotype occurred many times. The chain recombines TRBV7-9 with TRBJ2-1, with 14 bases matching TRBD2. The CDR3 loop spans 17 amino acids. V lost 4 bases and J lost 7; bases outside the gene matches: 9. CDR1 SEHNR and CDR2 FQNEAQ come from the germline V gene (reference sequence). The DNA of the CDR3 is TGTGCCAGCAGCTCTCCGCGGACTAGCGGGAGGCAGAATGAGCAGTTCTTC. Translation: CASSSPRTSGRQNEQFF.